This TCR beta chain was retrieved from a study of blood T cells in healthy people across ages. Primed by a sample-barcoded 5' primer and a J-beta primer mix, a second PCR proceeded for about 7 to 12 cycles. TCRdb fed the 5' RACE reads into MiXCR, producing one record per CDR3 protein. The data contain about 800,000 distinct CDR3 sequences, approximately 25% of them singletons. In germline, CDR1 is SGHRS, CDR2 YFSETQ. This CDR3 is built from 15 residues. The same specimen was also included in a second study, on T cells of mothers and their children.

The receptor was isolated from a boy younger than 18 in good health. The rearrangement joins TRBV5-1 to TRBJ2-5, with TRBD2 as a possible D gene (6 bases). The J call may be wrong; the DNA end is better matched by TRBJ2-7. The source material was blood. The CDR3 is CASSWDLTQTYEQYF. CDR3 sequence (DNA): TGCGCCAGCAGCTGGGACTTGACCCAGACCTACGAGCAGTACTTC.